These T cell receptor beta chains were read from a single sample in a study of cytomegalovirus exposure and HLA in healthy donors. The data were produced by immunoSEQ multiplex PCR, yet TCRdb's version contains in-frame clones alone and is incomplete. The sample shows 150,000 to 190,000 clones, around 72% of them seen only once. Material for sequencing was PBMCs. Receptors were obtained from a man younger than 35 in good health and CMV-seronegative. CDR3s include the opening cysteine and the closing phenylalanine or tryptophan. D genes are given only for firm matches. Expanded clones are given a class, and other clones once, few, many or no size at all.

NA	TRBV5-6	NA	TRBJ1-2	CASSPRGGMGGYTF	TGTGCCAGCAGCCCCCGAGGGGGTATGGGAGGCTACACCTTC
NA	TRBV10-3	TRBD1	TRBJ1-1	CAISTGEAEAFF	TGTGCCATCAGCACAGGGGAGGCTGAAGCTTTCTTT
NA	TRBV18	NA	TRBJ2-2	CASSRIGRGAGELFF	TGTGCCAGCTCACGAATCGGGAGAGGGGCCGGGGAGCTGTTTTTT
NA	TRBV2	TRBD2	TRBJ2-1	CASSSGLAGVGEQFF	TGTGCCAGCAGTTCGGGACTAGCGGGAGTTGGTGAGCAGTTCTTC
NA	TRBV5-6	NA	TRBJ1-1	CASSLAGQGPPANTEAFF	TGTGCCAGCAGCTTGGCAGGGCAGGGTCCCCCGGCGAACACTGAAGCTTTCTTT
once	TRBV5-8	TRBD2	TRBJ2-4	CASSFPGTSGPRKYF	TGTGCCAGCAGCTTCCCCGGGACTAGCGGACCCAGGAAGTACTTC
few	TRBV19	TRBD2	TRBJ2-3	CASSGFGGAASFPTDTQYF	TGTGCCAGTAGTGGCTTCGGGGGGGCGGCTAGCTTCCCCACAGATACGCAGTATTTT
NA	TRBV25-1	NA	TRBJ2-3	CASSVPFSVGTQYF	TGTGCCAGCAGTGTACCTTTCTCCGTCGGTACGCAGTATTTT
NA	TRBV4-1	TRBD1	TRBJ1-4	CASSQGQGPPNEKLFF	TGCGCCAGCAGCCAAGGACAGGGTCCTCCTAATGAAAAACTGTTTTTT
NA	TRBV18	NA	TRBJ2-2	CASSPAGPNTGELFF	TGTGCCAGCTCACCAGCGGGACCGAACACCGGGGAGCTGTTTTTT
NA	TRBV2	NA	TRBJ1-1	CASRDRDTEAFF	TGTGCCAGCAGGGACAGAGACACTGAAGCTTTCTTT
NA	TRBV27	TRBD2	TRBJ2-7	CASSRQLAGGRDEQYF	TGTGCCAGCAGCCGACAGTTAGCGGGAGGTCGGGACGAGCAGTACTTC
few	TRBV7-7	NA	TRBJ2-1	CASSLGYRDEQFF	TGTGCCAGCAGCTTAGGGTACAGGGATGAGCAGTTCTTC
NA	TRBV7-8	NA	TRBJ2-1	CASSLAREWNEQFF	TGTGCCAGCAGCTTAGCACGGGAGTGGAATGAGCAGTTCTTC
NA	TRBV19	TRBD2	TRBJ2-1	CASSIEGLAAVFRSEQFF	TGTGCCAGTAGTATAGAGGGACTAGCGGCAGTCTTCCGTTCTGAGCAGTTCTTC
NA	TRBV12-5	NA	TRBJ2-7	CASGADTGMPLEQYF	TGTGCTAGTGGTGCCGATACAGGGATGCCCCTCGAGCAGTACTTC
NA	TRBV6-5	NA	TRBJ1-5	CASSYSRGHHQPQHF	TGTGCCAGCAGTTACTCTCGGGGACACCATCAGCCCCAGCATTTT
NA	TRBV10-3	TRBD2	TRBJ2-1	CAIGTSGDNEQFF	TGTGCCATCGGGACTAGCGGGGACAATGAGCAGTTCTTC
NA	TRBV20-1	NA	TRBJ2-3	CSAITDTQYF	TGCAGTGCCATCACAGATACGCAGTATTTT
NA	TRBV25-1	NA	TRBJ1-3	CARTDITGNTIYF	TGTGCCAGGACGGACATTACGGGAAACACCATATATTTT
NA	TRBV27	TRBD2	TRBJ2-7	CASSHIAGGRYEQYF	TGTGCCAGCAGTCACATAGCGGGAGGGCGTTACGAGCAGTACTTC
once	TRBV19	NA	TRBJ2-7	CASTTCAGRASYEQYF	TGTGCCAGTACCACTTGTGCCGGCAGGGCCTCCTACGAGCAGTACTTC
NA	TRBV7-9	NA	TRBJ2-7	CASSRRQSYEQYF	TGTGCCAGCAGCAGACGACAGTCCTACGAGCAGTACTTC
NA	TRBV6-1	NA	TRBJ2-7	CASELPGQSYEQYF	TGTGCCAGCGAACTCCCGGGACAATCCTACGAGCAGTACTTC
NA	TRBV6-6	NA	TRBJ2-7	CASSAHLGSYEQYF	TGTGCCAGCAGCGCTCATCTAGGCTCCTACGAGCAGTACTTC
NA	TRBV5-6	NA	TRBJ1-6	CASAAADSPLHF	TGTGCCAGCGCCGCGGCGGATTCACCCCTCCACTTT
once	TRBV6-5	TRBD2	TRBJ2-2	CASSYASGTGELFF	TGTGCCAGCAGTTACGCTAGCGGGACCGGGGAGCTGTTTTTT
NA	TRBV6-6	NA	TRBJ2-2	CASSLAIGELFF	TGTGCCAGCAGTCTAGCAATCGGGGAGCTGTTTTTT
once	TRBV27	NA	TRBJ1-2	CASSFPFEKNHGYTF	TGTGCCAGCAGTTTTCCGTTCGAGAAGAACCATGGCTACACCTTC
once	TRBV10-1	TRBD2	TRBJ2-5	CASSPGTSGSGAQYF	TGCGCCAGCAGTCCCGGGACTAGCGGGAGCGGGGCCCAGTACTTC
NA	TRBV7-9	NA	TRBJ1-2	CASSPIVGYGYTF	TGTGCCAGCAGCCCGATAGTCGGTTATGGCTACACCTTC
once	TRBV5-1	TRBD2	TRBJ2-2	CASSSPGLAGTRNTGELFF	TGCGCCAGCAGCTCCCCGGGACTAGCGGGAACCCGGAACACCGGGGAGCTGTTTTTT
NA	TRBV10-1	TRBD2	TRBJ2-7	CASSPGLAASYEQYF	TGCGCCAGCAGCCCAGGACTAGCTGCGTCCTACGAGCAGTACTTC
NA	TRBV30	NA	TRBJ1-6	CASDGNGTPLHF	TGTGCTTCGGACGGGAATGGCACACCCCTCCACTTT
NA	TRBV28	TRBD2	TRBJ2-5	CASSAGLAEGETQYF	TGTGCCAGCAGCGCGGGACTAGCGGAAGGGGAGACCCAGTACTTC
NA	TRBV23-1	TRBD1	TRBJ2-7	CASSQDSGTGGGEQYF	TGCGCCAGCAGTCAGGATTCAGGGACAGGGGGAGGCGAGCAGTACTTC
NA	TRBV4-3	NA	TRBJ1-2	CASSRRSDTYGYTF	TGCGCCAGCAGCCGAAGGTCCGACACCTATGGCTACACCTTC
few	TRBV27	NA	TRBJ2-5	CASSFLGDQETQYF	TGTGCCAGCAGTTTCCTCGGGGACCAAGAGACCCAGTACTTC
NA	TRBV7-9	TRBD2	TRBJ2-1	CSSSLYSRLADYNEQFF	TGTTCCAGCAGCCTCTACTCCCGACTAGCGGACTACAATGAGCAGTTCTTC
few	TRBV5-4	TRBD1	TRBJ2-7	CASSWDSDYEQYF	TGTGCCAGCAGCTGGGACAGTGACTACGAGCAGTACTTC
NA	TRBV7-2	NA	TRBJ2-1	CASRRDRGAGPDNEQFF	TGTGCCAGCAGGAGAGACAGAGGTGCGGGACCCGACAATGAGCAGTTCTTC
NA	TRBV28	TRBD2	TRBJ2-7	CASSEPGLAGAQEDYEQYF	TGTGCCAGCAGCGAACCGGGACTAGCGGGAGCCCAAGAGGACTACGAGCAGTACTTC
NA	TRBV15	NA	TRBJ2-5	CATSMEGFTQYF	TGTGCCACCAGCATGGAGGGATTCACCCAGTACTTC